Described below is a single TCR beta chain sequence and its context. Its antigen is not identified. This record belongs to a study of cytomegalovirus exposure and HLA in healthy donors. Assay used: immunoSEQ multiplex PCR; TCRdb lists only in-frame clones, some missing. The repertoire consists of a few hundred thousand clones, with roughly 91% occurring once and the leading ten covering around 3.1%. This CDR3 has 13 amino acids. Trimming left V 2 bases short and J 9 bases short, with 11 bases between. Findings and limits, study-wide: In vitro, three CMV-associated chains proved specific for CMV antigens. Rarity characterized most TCR sequences, yet some public TCRs appeared in many donors. Subsequent analysis showed first-cohort TCR clusters tending to co-occur in some 110 validation repertoires.

This TCR was recovered from a woman in her 30s in good health and CMV-seronegative. The rearrangement links TRBV23-1 to TRBJ1-5, with D unclear. TRBV23-1 belongs to the ORF category, with a function that is uncertain. What was sequenced was PBMCs. CDR3 in DNA: TGCGCCAGCAGTCAAGTTCAGTCGGGGCCCCAGCATTTT. It encodes CASSQVQSGPQHF.